One TCR beta chain is described in this entry. This entry is derived from a study of T cells after yellow fever vaccination. Deletions cut 0 bases from V and 6 bases from J, with 10 bases between. Germline V gene data show CDR1 as SGHDT and CDR2 as YYEEEE. The CDR3 runs 13 residues. From the 5' RACE reads, TCRdb called clonotypes with MiXCR, one entry per CDR3 protein. Altogether about 310,000 distinct CDR3 sequences are present, approximately 3.8% being singletons, with the ten largest covering around a quarter. This TCR came from a man between 18 and 29 years old who received the YFV17D yellow fever vaccine. V is TRBV5-6 and J is TRBJ2-7; D is perhaps TRBD2 (5 bases). Sequences were derived from PBMCs, sampled on the day of the yellow fever booster vaccination. In DNA form, the CDR3 reads TGTGCCAGCAGCTTGGGTAGACTACGCGAGCAGTACGTC. The encoded protein is CASSLGRLREQYV.